This paragraph covers one T cell receptor beta chain sequence. Its antigen is as yet unknown. As handled by the study authors: Junction-only sequences produced by ImmunoSEQ had no quality scores, so filtering differed. Assay used: immunoSEQ multiplex PCR; TCRdb lists only in-frame clones, some missing. That table is the source of V, J and clone size, and D and trimming were worked out from the DNA. Of roughly 1,500,000 clones listed, about 98.5% were seen once; the top ten hold under 0.45%. The sample is drawn from a study of shared clonotypes between healthy human individuals. General study findings and limits: Sharing across several donors was seen in 4% to 6.5% of naive CD4 clonotypes. Among non-shared clonotypes, generation probabilities were lower than among those shared by all four donors.

The CDR3 consists of 16 residues. V lost 5 bases, J lost 5 bases, and 19 bases lay in between. Germline CDR1 reads MNHEY; CDR2 reads SMNVEV (reference sequence). The chain is built from TRBV27 and TRBJ1-5, with a possible D match to TRBD1 (6 bases). This TCR came from a man aged 25 to 40 in good health. The sequenced sample consisted of naive CD4+ T cells sorted from blood. Subset in this sample: CD45RA+ positively selected. This chain's CDR3 is CASSPLEPWTDQPQHF. The CDR3 DNA sequence: TGTGCCAGCAGTCCATTGGAGCCCTGGACAGATCAGCCCCAGCATTTT.